Relative to its sample, the clone carrying this T cell receptor (beta chain) is medium-sized (0.01 to 0.1%). Its antigen remains unidentified. This beta chain is a stray read from a library made for alpha chains; its abundance is not meaningful. This specimen belongs to a study of spatial heterogeneity in lung cancer. Study overall: Matched bulk RNA-seq provided a T cell module score, and TCR transcript counts in tumor regions correlated strongly with it. The study's findings and limits: Expanded alpha and beta TCR counts within tumors tracked tumor mutation counts.

The CDR3 extends over 15 amino acids. The ends were cut back, 6 bases at V and 1 base at J, with 12 bases in the middle. Germline CDR1 reads LNHDA; CDR2 reads SQIVND (reference sequence). Single TCR cDNA molecules each had their own unique molecular identifier. TCRdb recomputed calls from the 5' RACE reads with MiXCR, one row per CDR3 protein. This table has approximately 6,800 distinct CDR3 sequences, roughly an eighth appearing once. Time point of the sample: sample taken at primary tumor resection. Tumor, nontumor lung or frozen PBMC supplied whole RNA, sequenced without sorting. The material sequenced was lung tumor tissue, taken at surgery. The genes are TRBV19 and TRBJ2-2; D perhaps matches TRBD1 (6 bases). The sequence was obtained from a male donor with early-stage non-small cell lung cancer. In nucleotides, the CDR3 is TGTGCCAGTAGGCCACAGGGCGGGAACACCGGGGAGCTGTTTTTT. It is translated as CASRPQGGNTGELFF.